The 10 T cell receptor beta chains given below trace back to one sample, sequenced in a study of cytomegalovirus exposure and HLA in healthy donors. This table comes from immunoSEQ multiplex PCR, and its TCRdb copy is limited to in-frame clones, with some not included. The sample has a few hundred thousand clones, roughly 85% seen once. Input material: PBMCs. The receptors shown here come from a woman between 18 and 29 years old in good health and CMV-seronegative.

The chain recombines TRBV28 with TRBJ2-5; D perhaps matches TRBD2 (6 bases). CDR1 is MDHEN and CDR2 is SYDVKM in the germline V gene. Trimming took 6 bases from V and 5 from J, leaving 22 bases between them. The CDR3 sequence is 16 residues long. The CDR3 loop reads CASSPVPRGAEETQYF. In DNA, the CDR3 is TGTGCCAGCAGCCCTGTACCGCGGGGAGCGGAGGAGACCCAGTACTTC.

The sample holds a few counts of this clone. The chain is built from TRBV2 and TRBJ2-7; D gene uncertain. The CDR3 contains 14 residues. V was pared by 6 bases and J by 7 bases, with 19 bases between. CDR1 and CDR2 from the germline V gene are SNHLY and FYNNEI. The CDR3 sequence is CASRTSTASGEQYF. CDR3 bases: TGTGCCAGCAGGACCAGTACTGCATCGGGTGAGCAGTACTTC.

This clone was seen just once. The V gene is TRBV6-5, the J gene TRBJ2-7; 8 bases fit TRBD1. CDR3 length: 15 amino acids. Per germline, CDR1 MNHEY and CDR2 SVGAGI. Trimming at V came to 5 bases and at J to 5 bases, leaving 11 bases not matched to a gene. CDR3 amino acids: CASSPQRRGLDEQYF. The CDR3 DNA sequence: TGTGCCAGCAGTCCACAACGCAGGGGGCTGGACGAGCAGTACTTC.

The rearrangement uses TRBV7-9 and TRBJ2-5, with 12 bases lining up with TRBD2. Per the germline V gene, CDR1 is SEHNR and CDR2 is FQNEAQ (reference sequence). Trimming removed 7 bases from V and 1 base from J; junction bases left unmatched: 4. The CDR3 extends over 15 amino acids. The CDR3 reads CASKKTSGSQETQYF. The CDR3 region has the DNA TGTGCCAGCAAGAAGACTAGCGGGAGCCAAGAGACCCAGTACTTC.

The V call is TRBV4-2, the J call TRBJ1-1; D gene uncertain. V was clipped by 3 bases and J by 2 bases, with 16 bases between them. The germline V gene encodes CDR1 LGHNA and CDR2 YNFKEQ. The CDR3 runs to 16 residues. CDR3 sequence (DNA): TGTGCCAGCAGCCACCTCCGGGTCCCTAATAACACTGAAGCTTTCTTT. Its translation is CASSHLRVPNNTEAFF.

The chain carries TRBV19 and TRBJ2-7; 7 bases agree with TRBD1. V lost 10 bases and J lost 5; bases outside the gene matches: 5. CDR3 length: 11 amino acids. Germline lookup yields CDR1 LNHDA and CDR2 SQIVND (reference sequence). CDR3 protein: CATGTGDEQYF. Written as DNA, the CDR3 is TGTGCCACCGGAACAGGGGACGAGCAGTACTTC.

The CDR3 reads CAWSRGETEAFF. For the CDR3, the DNA is TGTGCCTGGAGCCGGGGAGAAACTGAAGCTTTCTTT. This rearrangement joins TRBV30 to TRBJ1-1; the D is unclear. The CDR3 sequence is 12 residues long. Germline V gene lookup returns CDR1 GTSNPN and CDR2 SVGIG (reference sequence). Trimming removed 3 bases at V and 5 bases at J, with 10 bases between.

A few counts support this clone. V is TRBV6-1 and J is TRBJ2-3, with 10 bases lining up with TRBD2. The CDR3 contains 15 residues. Germline V lookup: CDR1 MNHNS, CDR2 SASEGT. V lost 5 bases and J lost 7; bases outside the gene matches: 9. CDR3 sequence reads: CASSIPSGGKNTQYF. CDR3 nucleotide sequence: TGTGCCAGCAGTATTCCTAGCGGGGGCAAGAATACGCAGTATTTT.

The rearrangement links TRBV6-5 to TRBJ2-1; TRBD2 agrees at 13 bases. CDR3 length: 16 amino acids. Germline CDR1 MNHEY, CDR2 SVGAGI. The V segment lost 2 bases and the J segment 6 bases; nucleotides outside the gene matches: 4. CDR3 coding DNA: TGTGCCAGCAGTTACCGGACTAGCGGGAGCCCCAATGAGCAGTTCTTC. As protein: CASSYRTSGSPNEQFF.

This chain connects TRBV4-1 to TRBJ2-2; TRBD1 matches 9 bases. The CDR3 covers 16 residues. J gave up 3 bases and V 1 base, and 3 bases lay outside the gene matches. CDR1 MGHRA and CDR2 YSYEKL come from the germline V gene. The CDR3 here is CASSQAGQGDTGELFF. CDR3 bases: TGCGCCAGCAGCCAAGCGGGACAGGGTGACACCGGGGAGCTGTTTTTT.